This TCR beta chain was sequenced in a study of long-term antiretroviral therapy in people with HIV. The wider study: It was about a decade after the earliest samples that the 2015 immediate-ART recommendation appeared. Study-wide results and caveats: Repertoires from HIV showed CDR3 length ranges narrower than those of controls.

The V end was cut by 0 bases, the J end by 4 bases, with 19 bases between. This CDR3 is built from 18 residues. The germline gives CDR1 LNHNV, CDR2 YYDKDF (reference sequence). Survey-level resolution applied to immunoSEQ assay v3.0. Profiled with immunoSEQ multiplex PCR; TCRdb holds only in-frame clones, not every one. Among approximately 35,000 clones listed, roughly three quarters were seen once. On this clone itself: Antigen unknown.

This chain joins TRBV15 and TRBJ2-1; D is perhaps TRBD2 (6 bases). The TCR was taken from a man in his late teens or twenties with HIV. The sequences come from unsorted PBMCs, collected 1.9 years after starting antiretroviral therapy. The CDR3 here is CATSRDRGSGSGYNEQFF. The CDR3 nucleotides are TGTGCCACCAGCAGAGATCGGGGGTCAGGGTCCGGGTACAATGAGCAGTTCTTC.